Described below is a single TCR beta chain sequence and its context. Antigen unknown. The germline V and J ends were trimmed by 2 bases and 2 bases, with 5 bases remaining between them. This CDR3 comprises 13 residues. Germline V gives CDR1 KGHSH, CDR2 LQKENI. This sample stems from a study of shared clonotypes between healthy human individuals. Study-wide points: Estimated clonotype richness was generally higher in naive than memory subsets.

Method: immunoSEQ multiplex PCR; TCRdb's copy keeps in-frame clones and lacks some. This sample has about 2.3 million clones; approximately 90% occur once, and the top ten carry more than 0.35%. Sequenced sample: naive CD4+ T cells from PBMCs. Noted subset: CD45RA+ positively selected. This sequence joins TRBV18 and TRBJ2-3; D unclear. The source is a man aged 18 to 29 in good health. Some clones in this sample may be carry-over from other donors' samples. CDR3 coding DNA: TGTGCCAGCTCACCAGGATTCACAGATACGCAGTATTTT. It encodes CASSPGFTDTQYF.